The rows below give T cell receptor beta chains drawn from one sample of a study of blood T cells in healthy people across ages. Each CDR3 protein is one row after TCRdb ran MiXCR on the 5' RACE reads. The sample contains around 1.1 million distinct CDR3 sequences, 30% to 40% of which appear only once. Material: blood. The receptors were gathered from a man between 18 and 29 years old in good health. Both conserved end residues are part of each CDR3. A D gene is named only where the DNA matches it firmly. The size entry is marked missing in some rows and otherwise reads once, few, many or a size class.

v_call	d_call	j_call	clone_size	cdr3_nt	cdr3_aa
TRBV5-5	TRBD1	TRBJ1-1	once	TGTGCCAGCAGCCCTAGGGACAGGGGAGCGGCGTACACTGAAGCTTTCTTT	CASSPRDRGAAYTEAFF
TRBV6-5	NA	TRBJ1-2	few	TGTGCCAGCACTCCCTTAGGGGGTTATGGCTACACCTTC	CASTPLGGYGYTF
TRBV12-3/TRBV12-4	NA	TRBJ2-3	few	TGTGCCAGCAGTTTAGCACTAGCAACAGATACGCAGTATTTT	CASSLALATDTQYF
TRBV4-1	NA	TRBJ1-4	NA	TGCGCCAGCAGCCGGGAGGGAGACGCAACTAATGAAAAACTGTTTTTT	CASSREGDATNEKLFF
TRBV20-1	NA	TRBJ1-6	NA	TGCAGTGTCTCCCCAGGGTCGGGGTCGACGAATTCACCCCTCCACTTT	CSVSPGSGSTNSPLHF
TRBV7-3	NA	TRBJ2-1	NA	TGTGCCAGCAGCTTAAACGGTGGTGAGCAGTTCTTC	CASSLNGGEQFF
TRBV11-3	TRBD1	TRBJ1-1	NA	TGTGCCAGCAGCCCGGGACAGCATGAAACTGAAGCTTTCTTT	CASSPGQHETEAFF
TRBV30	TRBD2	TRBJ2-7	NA	TGTGCCTGGAGTGCGTACGGGGGGTCTACCTACAATGAGCAGTACTTC	CAWSAYGGSTYNEQYF
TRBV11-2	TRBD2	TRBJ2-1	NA	TGTGCCAGCAGCTTGCGGAGAGCGGGGGTATACAATGAGCAGTTCTTC	CASSLRRAGVYNEQFF
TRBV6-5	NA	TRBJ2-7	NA	TGTGCCAGCAGTTCCGGGAGCGGGCGCTACAATGAGCAGTACTTC	CASSSGSGRYNEQYF
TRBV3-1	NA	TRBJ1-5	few	TGTGCCAGCAGCCGTAACAGAAATCAGCCCCAGCATTTT	CASSRNRNQPQHF
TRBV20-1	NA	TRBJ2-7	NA	TGCAGTGCTAGAGACATGATACACTACGAGCAGTACTTC	CSARDMIHYEQYF
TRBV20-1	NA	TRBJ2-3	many	TGCAGTGCCACCAAAGGGGACTCCCCCACAGATACGCAGTATTTT	CSATKGDSPTDTQYF
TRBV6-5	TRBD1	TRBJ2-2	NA	TGTGCCAGCAGTTATTGGGAAGACAGGGGTTGGGGTGCCGGGGAGCTGTTTTTT	CASSYWEDRGWGAGELFF
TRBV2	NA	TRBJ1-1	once	TGTGCCAGCAGAGTGGTTGGTGAGGGCACTGAAGCTTTCTTT	CASRVVGEGTEAFF
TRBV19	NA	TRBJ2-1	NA	TGTGCCAGTAGTATAGGGCCCATGGACCATGAGCAGTTCTTC	CASSIGPMDHEQFF
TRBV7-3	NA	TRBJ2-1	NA	TGTGCCAGTAGCTTAGTTAGTGGTACCTACAATGGGCAGTTCTTC	CASSLVSGTYNGQFF
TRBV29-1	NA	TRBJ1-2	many	TGCAGCGTTGATTCGGAAGACTATGGCTACACCTTC	CSVDSEDYGYTF
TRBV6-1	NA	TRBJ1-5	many	TGTGCCAGCAGTGAAAGGGAAGAACAGCCCCAGCATTTT	CASSEREEQPQHF
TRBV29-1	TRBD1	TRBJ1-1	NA	TGCAGCGTGGGGGGACAGATACAAGCTTTCTTT	CSVGGQIQAFF
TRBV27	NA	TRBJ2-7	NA	TGTGCCAGCAGTTTCACCCATTGGGGGAACAATGAGCAGTACTTC	CASSFTHWGNNEQYF
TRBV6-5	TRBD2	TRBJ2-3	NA	TGTGCCAGCAGTTCTCCCGGGACTAGCGGAAAAAGCACAGATACGCAGTATTTT	CASSSPGTSGKSTDTQYF
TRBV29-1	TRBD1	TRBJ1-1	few	TGCAGCGTTGGGGCCTCCGGGACAGGGGGCAGAGAAGCTTTCTTT	CSVGASGTGGREAFF
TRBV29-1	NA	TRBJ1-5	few	TGCAGCGTTGCCGAGCTTGGTCAGCCCCAGCATTTT	CSVAELGQPQHF
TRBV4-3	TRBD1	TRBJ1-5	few	TGCGCCAGCAGCCAAGATACAGGGGGCAATCAGCCCCAGCATTTT	CASSQDTGGNQPQHF
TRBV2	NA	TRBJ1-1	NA	TGTGCCAGCAGTGACTCTCACAGGGTGGCGAACACTGAAGCTTTCTTT	CASSDSHRVANTEAFF
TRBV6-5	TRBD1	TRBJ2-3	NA	TGTGCCAGCAGTTACTCGGGACAGGGTAGCACAGATACGCAGTATTTT	CASSYSGQGSTDTQYF
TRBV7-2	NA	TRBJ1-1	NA	TGTGCCAGCAGCCGACGGGGGGGGTCGGGCATGAACACTGAAGCTTTCTTT	CASSRRGGSGMNTEAFF
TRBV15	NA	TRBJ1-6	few	TGTGCCACCAGCAGAGAGTTGAATTCACCCCTCCACTTT	CATSRELNSPLHF
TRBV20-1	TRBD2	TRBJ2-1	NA	TGCAGTGCTAGACCAGAAGTAGCGGGGGGGTTAGAGACCCAGTTCTTC	CSARPEVAGGLETQFF
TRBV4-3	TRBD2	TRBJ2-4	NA	TGCGCCAGCAGCCCCGGGTGGGCGGGAGAAAACATTCAGTACTTC	CASSPGWAGENIQYF
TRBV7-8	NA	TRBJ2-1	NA	TGTGCCAGCAGCGGTTCGGGGGATGTTTACAATGAGCAGTTCTTC	CASSGSGDVYNEQFF
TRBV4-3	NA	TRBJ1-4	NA	TGCGCCAGCAGCCAAGTGCGGGAACCTAATGAAAAACTGTTTTTT	CASSQVREPNEKLFF
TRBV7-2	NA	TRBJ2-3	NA	TGTGCCAGCAGCAGGGACAACTTCAGCACAGATACGCAGTATTTT	CASSRDNFSTDTQYF
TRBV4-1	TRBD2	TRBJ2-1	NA	TGCGCCAGCAGCGTCCAGAGCGGGGTGAACTACAATGAGCAGTTCTTC	CASSVQSGVNYNEQFF
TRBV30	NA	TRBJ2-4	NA	TGTGCCTGGAGTGTAGCCAAAAACATTCAGTACTTC	CAWSVAKNIQYF
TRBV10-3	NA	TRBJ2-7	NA	TGTGCCATCAGTGAGGGGCCCGGGGGTAGCTCCTACAATGAGCAGTACTTC	CAISEGPGGSSYNEQYF
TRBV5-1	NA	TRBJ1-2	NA	TGCGCCAGCAGCTCACTACCGAGGGATCATGGCTACACCTTC	CASSSLPRDHGYTF
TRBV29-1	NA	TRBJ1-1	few	TGCAGCACCCCCCGGGGCACTGAAGCTTTCTTT	CSTPRGTEAFF
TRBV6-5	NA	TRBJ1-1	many	TGTGCCAGCAGTTACGGGGAGAACACTGAAGCTTTCTTT	CASSYGENTEAFF
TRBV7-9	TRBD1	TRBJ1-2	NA	TGTGCCAGCAGCCGGGGACAGGATAACTATGGCTACACCTTC	CASSRGQDNYGYTF
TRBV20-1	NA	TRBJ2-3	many	TGCAGTGCTAGACCACCGACAGGTCCCTCAGATACGCAGTATTTT	CSARPPTGPSDTQYF
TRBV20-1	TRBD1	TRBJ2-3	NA	TGCAGTGCTCCCGGGACAGGGGTGGCAGATACGCAGTATTTT	CSAPGTGVADTQYF
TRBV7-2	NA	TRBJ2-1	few	TGTGCCAGCAGCTTAGCAAACAGGGCCAGGGAGTTCTTC	CASSLANRAREFF
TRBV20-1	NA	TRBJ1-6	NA	TGCAGTGCTAAAACGGTGTCGAGCTCACCCCTCCACTTT	CSAKTVSSSPLHF